The rows below give T cell receptor beta chains drawn from one sample of a study of pediatric ulcerative colitis. Using immunoSEQ multiplex PCR, the repertoire was profiled, and TCRdb retains in-frame clones only, with some absent. The repertoire holds around 68,000 clones, with more than 60% as singletons. The sample taken for sequencing was blood. These receptors came from a boy aged 5 to 17 with moderate ulcerative colitis. Each CDR3 is given with its conserved first and last residue. Each record gives: J gene, clone size, V gene, D gene, CDR3 protein, CDR3 DNA. A D gene is named only where the DNA matches it firmly. Some rows mark clone size as missing; the rest say once, few, many or name a class of expanded clone.

>TRBJ2-5|NA|TRBV5-1|NA
CASSLVMEETQYF
TGCGCCAGCAGCTTGGTTATGGAAGAGACCCAGTACTTC
>TRBJ1-3|NA|TRBV5-1|NA
CASSEGRSGNTIYF
TGCGCCAGCAGCGAGGGGCGGAGTGGAAACACCATATATTTT
>TRBJ1-2|NA|TRBV6-6|TRBD1
CASNSPPGQGPGGYTF
TGTGCCAGCAACAGCCCTCCGGGACAGGGGCCGGGCGGCTACACCTTC
>TRBJ2-1|NA|TRBV4-1|TRBD2
CASSQGRGDSYNEQFF
TGCGCCAGCAGCCAAGGCCGGGGGGACTCCTACAATGAGCAGTTCTTC
>TRBJ2-3|NA|TRBV6-1|NA
CASRQRGVGDTQYF
TGTGCCAGCAGACAAAGGGGGGTAGGAGATACGCAGTATTTT
>TRBJ2-3|NA|TRBV1|NA
CTSSPRASGPTDTQYF
TGCACCAGCTCCCCGAGGGCTAGCGGACCCACAGATACGCAGTATTTT
>TRBJ2-2|NA|TRBV6-5|NA
CASRAVGTGELFF
TGTGCCAGCAGAGCCGTAGGCACCGGGGAGCTGTTTTTT
>TRBJ2-2|NA|TRBV25-1|NA
CASSEGYTGELFF
TGTGCCAGCAGTGAGGGGTACACCGGGGAGCTGTTTTTT
>TRBJ1-4|NA|TRBV15|NA
CATSQATVEKLFF
TGTGCCACCTCTCAGGCTACGGTCGAAAAACTGTTTTTT
>TRBJ2-7|NA|TRBV10-3|TRBD1
CAIRGDSSYEQYF
TGTGCCATCAGGGGGGACAGCTCCTACGAGCAGTACTTC
>TRBJ2-5|NA|TRBV19|NA
CASRKEETQYF
TGTGCCAGTAGGAAAGAAGAGACCCAGTACTTC
>TRBJ2-2|NA|TRBV4-2|TRBD2
CASSHGLAGGPGELFF
TGTGCCAGCAGCCACGGACTAGCGGGAGGGCCCGGGGAGCTGTTTTTT
>TRBJ2-7|NA|TRBV4-2|TRBD1
CASSSLRQGKTYEQYF
TGTGCCAGCAGCTCACTTCGACAGGGGAAGACCTACGAGCAGTACTTC
>TRBJ2-7|few|TRBV7-9|NA
CASSSRDMGLTLYEQYF
TGTGCCAGCAGCTCCCGGGACATGGGACTTACTCTCTACGAGCAGTACTTC
>TRBJ2-7|NA|TRBV5-4|TRBD2
CASSDKRERDEQYF
TGTGCCAGCAGCGATAAGCGGGAGCGCGACGAGCAGTACTTC
>TRBJ2-7|NA|TRBV9|TRBD2
CASSVGSGNYEQYF
TGTGCCAGCAGCGTAGGAAGCGGGAACTACGAGCAGTACTTC
>TRBJ1-1|NA|TRBV4-1|NA
CASSQSNTEAFF
TGCGCCAGCAGCCAAAGTAACACTGAAGCTTTCTTT
>TRBJ2-1|NA|TRBV29-1|TRBD2
CSAKRGRPEQFF
TGCAGCGCAAAGCGGGGCAGGCCTGAGCAGTTCTTC
>TRBJ1-2|NA|TRBV5-1|NA
CASSAGRGSAVARRYGYTF
TGCGCCAGCAGCGCCGGCCGGGGATCGGCCGTAGCCCGGCGCTATGGCTACACCTTC
>TRBJ1-4|NA|TRBV5-5|NA
CASSFEFREKLFF
TGTGCCAGCAGCTTTGAGTTTCGGGAAAAACTGTTTTTT
>TRBJ2-1|NA|TRBV5-4|TRBD2
CASSFDRLAGGGSYNEQFF
TGTGCCAGCAGCTTCGATAGGCTAGCGGGGGGCGGCTCCTACAATGAGCAGTTCTTC
>TRBJ1-1|few|TRBV27|TRBD1
CASSLGRGHTEAFF
TGTGCCAGCAGTTTGGGCAGGGGGCACACTGAAGCTTTCTTT
>TRBJ1-2|NA|TRBV7-2|TRBD1
CASTRDRDYGYTF
TGTGCCAGCACACGGGACAGGGACTATGGCTACACCTTC
>TRBJ2-5|NA|TRBV5-1|NA
CASSLLLGQETQYF
TGCGCCAGCAGCTTGTTGCTGGGCCAAGAGACCCAGTACTTC
>TRBJ1-3|NA|TRBV9|NA
CASSPPVRQGRLPRNTIYF
TGTGCCAGCAGCCCACCGGTGAGGCAGGGTCGACTACCCCGAAACACCATATATTTT
>TRBJ1-1|NA|TRBV9|TRBD1
CASSRDSITGAFF
TGTGCCAGCAGCCGGGACAGCATAACCGGAGCTTTCTTT
>TRBJ2-3|NA|TRBV7-9|TRBD1
CASSSTGIYPTDTQYF
TGTGCCAGCAGCTCGACAGGGATTTACCCCACAGATACGCAGTATTTT
>TRBJ1-5|NA|TRBV21-1|NA
CASSKMVAFDGSNSNQPQHF
TGTGCCAGCAGCAAAATGGTGGCATTCGACGGGTCCAATAGCAATCAGCCCCAGCATTTT
>TRBJ1-2|NA|TRBV28|NA
CASSLSVRMRGYTF
TGTGCCAGCAGTTTAAGTGTTCGGATGAGAGGCTACACCTTC
>TRBJ1-4|NA|TRBV29-1|NA
CSVEDLGGSNEKLFF
TGCAGCGTTGAAGATTTGGGAGGGTCTAATGAAAAACTGTTTTTT
>TRBJ1-1|NA|TRBV7-2|TRBD1
CASSFISAGGSEAFF
TGTGCCAGCAGCTTCATTAGCGCAGGGGGCTCTGAAGCTTTCTTT
>TRBJ1-1|NA|TRBV5-6|TRBD1
CASSLYDRGAEAFF
TGTGCCAGCAGCTTGTATGACAGGGGGGCTGAAGCTTTCTTT
>TRBJ2-3|NA|TRBV29-1|NA
CSVEGGATDTQYF
TGCAGCGTTGAGGGGGGGGCCACAGATACGCAGTATTTT
>TRBJ2-3|NA|TRBV15|NA
CATSRDGQFTDTQYF
TGTGCCACCAGCAGAGATGGCCAGTTCACAGATACGCAGTATTTT
>TRBJ2-1|NA|TRBV7-9|TRBD2
CASSSRSSGTYNEQFF
TGTGCCAGCAGCTCCCGATCTAGCGGAACCTACAATGAGCAGTTCTTC
>TRBJ1-5|NA|TRBV7-9|NA
CASSPDAGYQPQHF
TGTGCCAGCAGCCCAGATGCGGGATATCAGCCCCAGCATTTT
>TRBJ1-1|NA|TRBV4-3|NA
CASSSAGATEAFF
TGCGCCAGCAGCTCCGCGGGGGCGACTGAAGCTTTCTTT
>TRBJ1-2|NA|TRBV5-5|NA
CASSLDPGRSSTNYGYTF
TGTGCCAGCAGCTTGGATCCGGGACGCAGTTCCACTAACTATGGCTACACCTTC
>TRBJ1-5|NA|TRBV30|NA
CAWARGIGNQPQHF
TGTGCCTGGGCACGAGGGATCGGCAATCAGCCCCAGCATTTT
>TRBJ2-3|few|TRBV7-9|TRBD2
CASSWGTSGHPRTDTQYF
TGTGCCAGCAGCTGGGGGACTAGCGGGCATCCACGCACAGATACGCAGTATTTT
>TRBJ2-7|NA|TRBV11-2|TRBD2
CASSLILAGSYEQYF
TGTGCCAGCAGCTTAATACTAGCGGGCTCCTACGAGCAGTACTTC
>TRBJ2-7|NA|TRBV14|TRBD1
CASSLVQGARLGEQYF
TGTGCCAGCAGCTTAGTACAGGGGGCTCGTCTGGGCGAGCAGTACTTC
>TRBJ1-2|NA|TRBV5-4|TRBD1
CASSLGQGNYGYTF
TGTGCCAGCAGCCTTGGACAGGGGAACTATGGCTACACCTTC
>TRBJ2-5|NA|TRBV5-1|NA
CASRFLGETQYF
TGCGCCAGCAGATTCCTGGGAGAGACCCAGTACTTC
>TRBJ1-1|NA|TRBV6-1|NA
CASSEKQQNTEAFF
TGTGCCAGCAGTGAAAAACAGCAGAACACTGAAGCTTTCTTT
>TRBJ2-7|NA|TRBV7-8|NA
CASNPRTLSYEQYF
TGTGCCAGCAACCCCCGCACCCTTTCCTACGAGCAGTACTTC
>TRBJ2-6|NA|TRBV7-9|NA
CASSLSSGSGANVLTF
TGTGCCAGCAGCTTATCCTCAGGGTCTGGGGCCAACGTCCTGACTTTC
>TRBJ2-1|NA|TRBV15|TRBD2
CATSRDWRLAANEQFF
TGTGCCACCAGCAGAGATTGGAGACTAGCCGCAAATGAGCAGTTCTTC
>TRBJ1-4|NA|TRBV18|NA
CASSPGGANEKLFF
TGTGCCAGCTCACCCGGGGGAGCTAATGAAAAACTGTTTTTT
>TRBJ2-3|NA|TRBV4-2|NA
CASSQDAGTDTQYF
TGTGCCAGCAGCCAGGACGCGGGCACAGATACGCAGTATTTT